These 5 T cell receptor beta chains share one sample of origin, sequenced in a study of OX40 agonist ivuxolimab in advanced cancers. TCRdb's table, derived via immunoSEQ multiplex PCR, lists solely in-frame clones and lacks some. The repertoire includes roughly 65,000 clones, around 87% of them detected once, and roughly a tenth sits in the top ten. The starting material was CD4+ or CD8+ T cells sorted from blood, obtained in a trial of the OX40 agonist ivuxolimab. These receptors came from an adult with an advanced solid tumor such as melanoma, head and neck, liver or kidney cancer.

For the CDR3, the DNA is TGTGCCAGCAGAGAGATCGGGATTCATAGTGGCTACACCTTC. This encodes CASREIGIHSGYTF. This chain links TRBV28 with TRBJ1-2; D is undetermined. Germline CDR1 is MDHEN and CDR2 is SYDVKM. The CDR3 is made up of 14 amino acids. Trimming removed 6 bases from V and 7 bases from J, with 18 bases in between.

The V call is TRBV2, the J call TRBJ2-1; D is possibly TRBD1 (7 bases). CDR3 size: 13 residues. CDR1 is SNHLY, CDR2 FYNNEI, per germline. Trimming stripped 3 bases from V and 9 bases from J, with 12 bases between. The CDR3 DNA reads TGTGCCAGCAGTGAGGAGGGGGCGGGTGAGCAGTTCTTC. The encoded protein is CASSEEGAGEQFF.

This chain connects TRBV10-2 to TRBJ2-5; D may be TRBD2 (6 bases). Germline loops: CDR1 WSHSY, CDR2 SAAADI. This CDR3 has 16 residues. V was clipped by 3 bases and J by 5 bases, with 19 bases between them. The chain's CDR3 is CASSEETSDILETQYF. The CDR3 bases are TGCGCCAGCAGTGAAGAGACTAGTGACATTTTGGAGACCCAGTACTTC.

V usage is TRBV4-1 and J usage is TRBJ2-5, with 7 bases lining up with TRBD1. Per the germline V gene, CDR1 is MGHRA and CDR2 is YSYEKL. CDR3 length equals 16 residues. The J segment lost 1 base and the V segment lost 4 bases, leaving 9 bases of the junction unmatched. As DNA, the CDR3 is TGCGCCAGCAGCCGACACTCGGGACAGATCCAAGAGACCCAGTACTTC. It encodes CASSRHSGQIQETQYF.

The rearrangement joins TRBV7-2 to TRBJ2-7; TRBD2 matches 7 bases. V lost 10 bases and J lost 2; bases outside the gene matches: 5. Germline CDR1 reads SGHTA; CDR2 reads FQGNSA. The CDR3 runs to 12 residues. CDR3 sequence reads: CATARETYEQYF. The CDR3 coding sequence is TGTGCCACCGCGCGGGAGACCTACGAGCAGTACTTC.